The source of this T cell receptor beta chain is a study of glioma-infiltrating T cells. This clonotype was seen ten or more times. The antigen remains unidentified. Study-wide results and limits: Patients with low tissue-blood divergence carried a signature set of shared blood CDR3 motifs. Tissue-blood divergence was below expectation in non-neoplastic patients, above in gliomas.

This CDR3 is 13 amino acids long. The germline V gene has CDR1 DFQATT and CDR2 SNEGSKA (reference sequence). V lost 5 bases to trimming and J lost 2 bases; unmatched junction nucleotides: 6. Using RNA template, CDR3s of TCR alpha and beta were amplified with iRepertoire arm-PCR. One-step reverse transcription and amplification started from around 100-400 ng of tissue mRNA or PBMC total RNA. TCRdb fed the multiplex PCR reads into MiXCR, producing one record per CDR3 protein. Of 300,000 to 400,000 distinct CDR3 sequences listed, roughly two fifths are singletons. The specimen was glioma tissue, nonneoplastic brain tissue, or PBMCs (not recorded which). J is TRBJ2-7 and V is TRBV20-1, with 7 bases lining up with TRBD2. The sequence was collected from a human donor with low-grade glioma or glioblastoma, undergoing nonglioma brain surgery, or in good health (not recorded which). CDR3 loop: CSAQTSETYEQYF. DNA of the CDR3: TGCAGTGCTCAAACTAGCGAGACCTACGAGCAGTACTTC.